The following is a T cell receptor (beta chain) sequence with its context. Across 24 US areas, participants ranged in age from about 18 to 100 years. Participants' reported clinical history set cohort assignment. Authors' methods: Reference gene primer amplification gave nucleated cell count estimates. Clones were sequenced by immunoSEQ multiplex PCR, and TCRdb holds only the in-frame ones, with some missing. Clone size and the V and J calls come from that table; the DNA yielded D and trimming. The repertoire includes 300,000 or so clones, 85% to 90% of them detected once, and more than 9% sits in the top ten. The entry originates in a study of blood T cell repertoires in COVID-19. The TCR originated in a woman under 30 who had recovered from COVID-19. Sequencing was done on a sample of PBMCs or T cells enriched from blood (not recorded which).

CDR3 nucleotide sequence: TGTGCCAGCAGCTTAACCCGGGACAGTTTCAATGAGCAGTTCTTC. Amino acid sequence: CASSLTRDSFNEQFF. The chain carries TRBV7-3 and TRBJ2-1; TRBD1 agrees at 7 bases. V lost 0 bases to trimming and J lost 6 bases; unmatched junction nucleotides: 5. This CDR3 comprises 15 residues. The V gene's germline CDR1 is SGHTA and CDR2 FQGTGA.